This T cell receptor (beta chain) was captured in a study of vaccination effects on CD4 cells after COVID-19. Overall study context: Participants received two doses of either the BNT162b2 or mRNA-1273 vaccine.

Study-wide findings and caveats: Marked clonal contraction of both clone types appeared late after vaccination.

Ahead of sequencing, the ViraFEST assay grew antigen-specific CD4+ T cells using viral peptide pools. Isolating CD4+ T cells followed around nine days of culture. Vaccine recipients, nucleocapsid antibody negative, had no prior SARS-CoV-2 infection. Around 2.1 million PBMC per well were cultured with 8.5 to 10 IU/ml IL-2 and roughly 9.9 ug/ml peptides. Cultures had half their medium replaced with IL-2 medium on days 3 and 7. Repertoires were generated with immunoSEQ multiplex PCR, while TCRdb's copy carries only in-frame clones and drops some. The table shows around 19,000 clones, with under 75% occurring only once. In germline, CDR1 is LNHDA, CDR2 SQIVND (reference sequence). The CDR3 is 14 amino acids. The V and J ends lost 6 bases and 3 bases respectively, with 15 bases between them. A word on this clone: The antigen remains unidentified.

V gene TRBV19 combines with J gene TRBJ2-7; TRBD2 might be the D (6 bases). Sequencing was performed on CD4+ T cells from PBMCs cultured with HCoV-NL63 spike peptides, taken before COVID-19 vaccination. This sequence was found in a human donor who received a COVID-19 vaccine. CDR3 sequence: CASSRRTGDYEQYF. The CDR3 region has the DNA TGTGCCAGTAGCCGGAGGACGGGGGACTACGAGCAGTACTTC.